This T cell receptor beta chain was captured in a study of blood T cell repertoires in COVID-19. The CDR3 runs to 15 residues. Trimming cost V 4 bases and J 8 bases; bases outside gene matches: 11. Germline CDR1 MDHEN, CDR2 SYDVKM. As originally analysed: Estimated nucleated cell counts came from reference gene primer amplification. Profiled with immunoSEQ multiplex PCR; TCRdb holds only in-frame clones, not every one. V and J calls and clone size are as listed in that table; D and trimming were resolved from the DNA. In the table there are about 25,000 clones, 89% of which are singletons. The specimen was peripheral blood. The TCR sequence derives from a man between 65 and 79 years old with acute or convalescent COVID-19. The chain has TRBV28 and TRBJ1-2; TRBD1 matches at 9 bases. The CDR3 sequence is CASSSLLGQGPGYTF. CDR3 coding DNA: TGTGCCAGCAGTTCACTCTTGGGACAGGGCCCAGGCTACACCTTC.